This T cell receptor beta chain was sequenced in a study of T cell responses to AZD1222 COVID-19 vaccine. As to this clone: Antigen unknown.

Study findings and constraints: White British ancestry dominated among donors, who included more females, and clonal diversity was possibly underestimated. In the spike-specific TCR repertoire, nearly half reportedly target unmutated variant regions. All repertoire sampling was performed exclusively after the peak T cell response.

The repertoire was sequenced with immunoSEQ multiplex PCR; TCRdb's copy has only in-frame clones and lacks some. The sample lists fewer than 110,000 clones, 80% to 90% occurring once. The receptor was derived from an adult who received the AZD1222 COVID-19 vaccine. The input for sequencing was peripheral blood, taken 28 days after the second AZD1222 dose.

The CDR3 region has the DNA TGTGCCAGCAGCCGCCGACTAGCGGAAGGGAACTCCTACAATGAGCAGTTCTTC. Translated, it gives CASSRRLAEGNSYNEQFF. The gene calls are TRBV4-2 and TRBJ2-1; 9 bases are shared with TRBD2. The CDR3 loop spans 18 amino acids. V lost 4 bases and J lost 0; bases outside the gene matches: 10. The germline gives CDR1 LGHNA, CDR2 YNFKEQ.